This T cell receptor (beta chain) was found in a study of T cell responses to AZD1222 COVID-19 vaccine. Remarks on this clone: As yet, its antigen is unknown.

Study-wide results and caveats: Recipients of AZD1222 seropositive at baseline numbered only 5 or 6. Targeting of unmutated variant regions was reportedly seen in nearly half of spike-specific TCRs. Donors were chiefly white British, with a greater number of females, and clonal diversity was perhaps underestimated. After two AZD1222 doses, spike-specific TCR breadth and depth rose versus day 0.

The assay was immunoSEQ multiplex PCR, and TCRdb's table has in-frame clones only and misses some. The sample lists tens of thousands of clones; about 93% were seen once. This CDR3 spans 13 amino acids. Trimming took off 6 bases at V and 4 bases at J, with 12 bases between the two ends. CDR1 MNHEY and CDR2 SMNVEV come from the germline V gene (reference sequence). The TCR was taken from an adult who received the MenACWY meningococcal vaccine as a control. Sequenced here: peripheral blood, sampled 28 days after the second dose of the MenACWY control vaccine. This chain joins TRBV27 and TRBJ1-1; the D is unclear. The DNA for the CDR3 is TGTGCCAGCAGCCGGAGGGAAAGCACTGAAGCTTTCTTT. It is translated as CASSRRESTEAFF.